This is a list of T cell receptor beta chains from one sample in a study of blood T cell repertoires in COVID-19. Profiling relied on immunoSEQ multiplex PCR, and the TCRdb table lists in-frame clones only, not all of them. This table has about 36,000 clones, roughly 73% appearing once. Sequencing was performed on peripheral blood. These receptors all come from a man in his fifties or sixties with acute or convalescent COVID-19. Each CDR3 is given without its conserved first and last residue. D genes are given only for firm matches.

ASPKAGQLSTDTQY | TRBV28 | . | TRBJ2-3
ASSLVAGGSYEQY | TRBV11-3 | TRBD2 | TRBJ2-7
ANISNTGELF | TRBV21-1 | . | TRBJ2-2
ASSRDSYEQY | TRBV14 | . | TRBJ2-7
ATSYAAGGDETQY | TRBV15 | TRBD1 | TRBJ2-5
ASSYMGSEQY | TRBV6-2/TRBV6-3 | . | TRBJ2-7
ASGAGSSSYNSPLH | TRBV28 | . | TRBJ1-6
ASSWDRGPASEETQY | TRBV5-1 | TRBD1 | TRBJ2-5
ASSLATGARDQPQH | TRBV7-9 | TRBD1 | TRBJ1-5
ASSPDRLRQPQH | TRBV11-2 | . | TRBJ1-5
ASSPRRAGASYNEQF | TRBV5-4 | TRBD2 | TRBJ2-1
ASSLEAAGSHEQY | TRBV11-2 | TRBD2 | TRBJ2-7
ASSQAGGTVSYGYT | TRBV4-1 | TRBD1 | TRBJ1-2
ASSYHAMDSPLH | TRBV28 | . | TRBJ1-6
ASSVVPGLNTEAF | TRBV9 | . | TRBJ1-1
ASSKGTGVNQPQH | TRBV6-2/TRBV6-3 | TRBD1 | TRBJ1-5
ASRQGTSNYNEQF | TRBV7-2 | TRBD2 | TRBJ2-1
ASSSQFRGVTDTQY | TRBV5-1 | . | TRBJ2-3
AWRPSGRLTDTQY | TRBV30 | TRBD2 | TRBJ2-3
ASSIKAGGGYAGELF | TRBV19 | TRBD2 | TRBJ2-2
ASSLAVGLAGYNEQF | TRBV7-9 | TRBD2 | TRBJ2-1
ASSIPSGPSTDTQY | TRBV19 | TRBD2 | TRBJ2-3
ASSPTGSHQPQH | TRBV28 | . | TRBJ1-5
ASSRAGDELGELF | TRBV5-1 | . | TRBJ2-2
ASSKSTTGTGPNSNQPQH | TRBV28 | TRBD1 | TRBJ1-5
ASGVGSSGANVLT | TRBV28 | . | TRBJ2-6
ASSPSGRGTDTQY | TRBV6-4 | TRBD2 | TRBJ2-3
ASSLATGTGSYEQY | TRBV4-2 | TRBD1 | TRBJ2-7
ASRGKGYEQY | TRBV25-1 | . | TRBJ2-7
ASSLRAKGASGANVLT | TRBV7-8 | TRBD1 | TRBJ2-6
ASTRGETQY | TRBV28 | . | TRBJ2-5
ASVLAISGANVLT | TRBV5-1 | . | TRBJ2-6
ASSSGLAKQF | TRBV12-3/TRBV12-4 | . | TRBJ2-1
ASSFTGGVSWNSPLH | TRBV6-2/TRBV6-3 | TRBD1 | TRBJ1-6
ASSHSGKGETQY | TRBV5-1 | . | TRBJ2-5
ASSLGVRDEQF | TRBV7-9 | . | TRBJ2-1
ASSDGSTGELF | TRBV6-4 | . | TRBJ2-2
ASNAGVTGELF | TRBV2 | TRBD2 | TRBJ2-2
ASSYPGQGQETQY | TRBV6-5 | TRBD1 | TRBJ2-5
ASSRDRTSYEQY | TRBV7-2 | TRBD1 | TRBJ2-7
ASSVATGEARAPYEQY | TRBV9 | . | TRBJ2-7
ASSPYRGDNQPQH | TRBV19 | TRBD1 | TRBJ1-5
SASETSGPQF | TRBV20-1 | TRBD2 | TRBJ2-1
ASRPSDRVDYGYT | TRBV28 | TRBD1 | TRBJ1-2
AISAAATGAYGYT | TRBV10-3 | TRBD1 | TRBJ1-2
ASSRNYNSPLH | TRBV12-3/TRBV12-4 | . | TRBJ1-6
ASSEGKGLYYGYT | TRBV6-1 | . | TRBJ1-2
ASSFGETNSPNEQF | TRBV28 | . | TRBJ2-1
ASSLNGVRGETQY | TRBV7-2 | . | TRBJ2-5
ASSLANGLGQPQH | TRBV7-9 | . | TRBJ1-5
ASSQGLAVAYEQY | TRBV4-3 | TRBD2 | TRBJ2-7
ASSYQNTEAF | TRBV6-6 | . | TRBJ1-1
ASSSQRDSYNEQF | TRBV9 | TRBD2 | TRBJ2-1
ASVTRWQETQY | TRBV6-5 | . | TRBJ2-5
ASSAIRGYEQF | TRBV11-3 | . | TRBJ2-1
ASSQRQGRYVYTQY | TRBV28 | TRBD1 | TRBJ2-3
ASSSTGETQY | TRBV7-2 | . | TRBJ2-5